Each of the 3 T cell receptor beta chains below was sequenced from the same sample in a study of T cell changes during pregnancy in multiple sclerosis. Measured with immunoSEQ multiplex PCR; TCRdb has only the in-frame clones, and not every one. This table has 55,000 to 65,000 clones, about 93% appearing once. The specimen comprised CD4+ T cells from peripheral blood mononuclear cells, sampled before pregnancy. These receptors were collected from a female donor with multiple sclerosis, enrolled in a pregnancy study.

The rearrangement joins TRBV27 to TRBJ1-1, with 8 bases lining up with TRBD1. J was trimmed by 6 bases and V by 5 bases; bases with no gene match: 8. CDR3 size: 14 residues. Germline CDR1 MNHEY, CDR2 SMNVEV (reference sequence). The CDR3 is CASSPLVTGAEAFF. Written as DNA, the CDR3 is TGTGCCAGCAGTCCCTTAGTGACAGGGGCTGAAGCTTTCTTT.

V is TRBV7-9 and J is TRBJ2-7, with 9 bases lining up with TRBD1. The CDR3 spans 14 residues. The J segment lost 6 bases and the V segment lost 1 base, leaving 4 bases of the junction unmatched. Germline CDR1 reads SEHNR; CDR2 reads FQNEAQ (reference sequence). As DNA, the CDR3 is TGTGCCAGCAGCTTAGTACACAGGGGGCGCGAGCAGTACTTC. It encodes CASSLVHRGREQYF.

The chain is built from TRBV9 and TRBJ1-4; D possibly corresponds to TRBD1 (5 bases). The CDR3 runs to 14 residues. In germline, CDR1 is SGDLS, CDR2 YYNGEE. Trimming stripped 0 bases from V and 7 bases from J, with 10 bases between. CDR3 sequence reads: CASSVAAGGEKLFF. CDR3 DNA: TGTGCCAGCAGCGTAGCCGCGGGGGGTGAAAAACTGTTTTTT.